This T cell receptor (beta chain) appears in the sequencing data of a study of OX40 agonist ivuxolimab in advanced cancers. Study-wide results and caveats: Specificity for antigen went undetermined in the expanded peripheral T cells.

Of note for this clone: Its target is not known.

The assay was immunoSEQ multiplex PCR, and TCRdb's table has in-frame clones only and misses some. The repertoire holds 98,000 or so clones, with less than 90% as singletons. Per germline, CDR1 SGHNT and CDR2 YYREEE (reference sequence). The ends lost 3 bases at V and 8 bases at J; junction bases unmatched: 10. CDR3 length: 15 amino acids. The rearrangement links TRBV5-4 to TRBJ2-1; 8 bases line up with TRBD2. The sequence was collected from an adult with an advanced solid tumor such as melanoma, head and neck, liver or kidney cancer. The material sequenced was CD4+ or CD8+ T cells sorted from blood, taken in a trial of the OX40 agonist ivuxolimab. The CDR3 coding sequence is TGTGCCAGCAGCTGGGGGGGACTAGGAGTGTATGAGCAGTTCTTC. Translating gives CASSWGGLGVYEQFF.